This is a list of T cell receptor beta chains from one sample in a study of cytomegalovirus exposure and HLA in healthy donors. Here immunoSEQ multiplex PCR was the method, and the copy in TCRdb shows in-frame clones only, minus some. This sample has around 150,000 clones, with nearly 80% found just once. What was sequenced was PBMCs. These receptor sequences come from a man younger than 35 in good health and CMV-seropositive. Each CDR3 is given with its conserved first and last residue. The order of the fields is CDR3 protein, CDR3 DNA, D gene, V gene, J gene, clone size. D genes are given only for firm matches. Clone size is shown for a subset of rows, as once, few, many or a class of expanded clone.

CDR3: CASSERDRGSETQYF; DNA: TGTGCCAGCAGTGAACGGGACAGGGGTTCAGAGACCCAGTACTTC; D: TRBD1; V: TRBV2; J: TRBJ2-5; size: NA
CDR3: CASSELGADTQYF; DNA: TGCGCCAGCAGTGAACTGGGCGCAGATACGCAGTATTTT; D: NA; V: TRBV5-1; J: TRBJ2-3; size: NA
CDR3: CAILPRTGRDRYEQYF; DNA: TGTGCCATTCTGCCTCGGACAGGCAGGGACAGGTACGAGCAGTACTTC; D: TRBD1; V: TRBV7-2; J: TRBJ2-7; size: NA
CDR3: CASSRGGDYGYTF; DNA: TGCGCCAGCAGCCGAGGAGGGGACTATGGCTACACCTTC; D: NA; V: TRBV5-1; J: TRBJ1-2; size: NA
CDR3: CATSTGRVSYEQYF; DNA: TGTGCCACCAGCACTGGCAGGGTTTCCTACGAGCAGTACTTC; D: NA; V: TRBV15; J: TRBJ2-7; size: NA
CDR3: CASSYPGDTIYF; DNA: TGTGCCAGCAGTTATCCGGGGGACACCATATATTTT; D: NA; V: TRBV7-9; J: TRBJ1-3; size: NA
CDR3: CASSWDGRRSTDTQYF; DNA: TGTGCCAGCAGCTGGGACGGGAGAAGGAGCACAGATACGCAGTATTTT; D: NA; V: TRBV5-8; J: TRBJ2-3; size: NA
CDR3: CASSQTQGARGYTF; DNA: TGTGCCAGCAGTCAAACACAGGGGGCGCGAGGCTACACCTTC; D: TRBD1; V: TRBV7-9; J: TRBJ1-2; size: NA
CDR3: CASSWGDRPQETQYF; DNA: TGCGCCAGCAGCTGGGGGGACAGGCCCCAAGAGACCCAGTACTTC; D: TRBD1; V: TRBV5-1; J: TRBJ2-5; size: NA
CDR3: CATSPLRGPYEQYF; DNA: TGTGCCACCAGCCCTCTCAGGGGTCCCTACGAGCAGTACTTC; D: NA; V: TRBV15; J: TRBJ2-7; size: NA
CDR3: CASSQWQKETQYF; DNA: TGCGCCAGCAGCCAATGGCAGAAAGAGACCCAGTACTTC; D: NA; V: TRBV4-1; J: TRBJ2-5; size: few
CDR3: CASSLTGSHEQYF; DNA: TGTGCCAGCAGTTTGACGGGATCCCACGAGCAGTACTTC; D: NA; V: TRBV27; J: TRBJ2-7; size: NA
CDR3: CASSRDRNQPQHF; DNA: TGTGCCAGCAGTCGGGACAGGAATCAGCCCCAGCATTTT; D: TRBD1; V: TRBV6-5; J: TRBJ1-5; size: NA
CDR3: CASSYGQGKLGGYTF; DNA: TGTGCCAGCAGCTATGGACAGGGGAAATTGGGTGGCTACACCTTC; D: TRBD1; V: TRBV5-6; J: TRBJ1-2; size: few
CDR3: CASSAGNNWVYGYTF; DNA: TGTGCCAGCAGCGCGGGAAATAACTGGGTCTATGGCTACACCTTC; D: NA; V: TRBV9; J: TRBJ1-2; size: NA
CDR3: CASSYSANNEQFF; DNA: TGTGCCAGCAGTTACTCAGCGAACAATGAGCAGTTCTTC; D: NA; V: TRBV6-5; J: TRBJ2-1; size: NA
CDR3: CASSIDRDGGLFF; DNA: TGTGCCAGTAGTATAGACCGGGATGGAGGGCTGTTTTTT; D: NA; V: TRBV19; J: TRBJ2-2; size: NA
CDR3: CAWSSTGVDTQYF; DNA: TGTGCCTGGAGTTCAACAGGGGTAGATACGCAGTATTTT; D: TRBD1; V: TRBV30; J: TRBJ2-3; size: NA
CDR3: CASSPQGDYGYTF; DNA: TGTGCCAGCTCACCCCAGGGCGACTATGGCTACACCTTC; D: NA; V: TRBV18; J: TRBJ1-2; size: NA
CDR3: CASSLGTGGGYGYTF; DNA: TGTGCCAGCAGCTTAGGGACAGGGGGCGGCTATGGCTACACCTTC; D: TRBD1; V: TRBV7-9; J: TRBJ1-2; size: NA
CDR3: CASSLGTAATNEKLFF; DNA: TGTGCCAGCAGCTTGGGAACAGCAGCAACTAATGAAAAACTGTTTTTT; D: NA; V: TRBV5-5; J: TRBJ1-4; size: NA
CDR3: CASSLTWNTEAFF; DNA: TGTGCCAGCAGCTTAACCTGGAACACTGAAGCTTTCTTT; D: NA; V: TRBV7-3; J: TRBJ1-1; size: NA
CDR3: CASSYEGHRTDTQYF; DNA: TGCGCCAGCAGCTACGAGGGACACCGCACAGATACGCAGTATTTT; D: NA; V: TRBV5-1; J: TRBJ2-3; size: few
CDR3: CASSTHRRTGVRSPLHF; DNA: TGCGCCAGCAGCACACACCGTAGGACAGGGGTACGATCACCCCTCCACTTT; D: TRBD1; V: TRBV5-1; J: TRBJ1-6; size: NA
CDR3: CASSYGTSGGADTQYF; DNA: TGTGCCAGCAGTTACGGGACTAGCGGGGGCGCAGATACGCAGTATTTT; D: TRBD2; V: TRBV5-6; J: TRBJ2-3; size: NA
CDR3: CASSQSGGIRETQYF; DNA: TGTGCCAGCAGTCAAAGCGGGGGCATCAGAGAGACCCAGTACTTC; D: TRBD2; V: TRBV7-9; J: TRBJ2-5; size: NA
CDR3: CASSDPGNGYTF; DNA: TGTGCCAGCAGTGACCCGGGGAACGGCTACACCTTC; D: NA; V: TRBV6-5; J: TRBJ1-2; size: NA
CDR3: CASSLVPGQGQVGELFF; DNA: TGTGCCAGCAGCTTGGTTCCGGGACAGGGTCAGGTCGGGGAGCTGTTTTTT; D: TRBD1; V: TRBV7-3; J: TRBJ2-2; size: NA
CDR3: CASSLVVSGGSGYEQFF; DNA: TGTGCCAGCAGCTTAGTCGTATCGGGAGGGTCGGGCTATGAGCAGTTCTTC; D: TRBD2; V: TRBV11-2; J: TRBJ2-1; size: NA
CDR3: CSSSARLAGVTDTQYF; DNA: TGTTCCAGCAGCGCAAGACTAGCGGGGGTCACAGATACGCAGTATTTT; D: TRBD2; V: TRBV7-9; J: TRBJ2-3; size: few
CDR3: CAISAENSNQPQHF; DNA: TGTGCCATCAGTGCAGAAAATAGCAATCAGCCCCAGCATTTT; D: NA; V: TRBV10-3; J: TRBJ1-5; size: NA
CDR3: CASSSPTGATYEQYF; DNA: TGTGCCAGCAGCTCGCCGACAGGGGCGACCTACGAGCAGTACTTC; D: TRBD1; V: TRBV28; J: TRBJ2-7; size: NA
CDR3: CASSFRDKGFQPQHF; DNA: TGTGCCAGCAGTTTCCGCGATAAGGGGTTTCAGCCCCAGCATTTT; D: NA; V: TRBV6-6; J: TRBJ1-5; size: NA
CDR3: CASSPLGTGQFEQFF; DNA: TGCGCCAGCAGCCCCCTAGGGACAGGGCAATTTGAGCAGTTCTTC; D: TRBD1; V: TRBV5-1; J: TRBJ2-1; size: NA
CDR3: CASSSEFGFRSEQFF; DNA: TGCGCCAGCAGCTCCGAGTTCGGTTTTCGGTCTGAGCAGTTCTTC; D: NA; V: TRBV5-1; J: TRBJ2-1; size: once
CDR3: CASSYDMYGYTF; DNA: TGTGCCAGCAGTTACGACATGTATGGCTACACCTTC; D: NA; V: TRBV6-6; J: TRBJ1-2; size: NA
CDR3: CASSLGQGHSGYTF; DNA: TGTGCCAGCAGCTTAGGGCAGGGGCATAGTGGCTACACCTTC; D: NA; V: TRBV7-8; J: TRBJ1-2; size: NA
CDR3: CATNSLAGVYNEQFF; DNA: TGTGCCACCAACAGTTTAGCGGGGGTGTACAATGAGCAGTTCTTC; D: TRBD2; V: TRBV19; J: TRBJ2-1; size: NA
CDR3: CASSPSGGRQPQHF; DNA: TGTGCCAGCAGCCCTTCGGGGGGAAGGCAGCCCCAGCATTTT; D: NA; V: TRBV7-6; J: TRBJ1-5; size: NA
CDR3: CASSGLAGGNRHQETQYF; DNA: TGTGCCAGCAGTGGACTAGCGGGAGGAAACAGGCACCAAGAGACCCAGTACTTC; D: TRBD2; V: TRBV2; J: TRBJ2-5; size: once
CDR3: CASNQGLAGQETQYF; DNA: TGTGCCAGCAACCAAGGGTTAGCGGGACAAGAGACCCAGTACTTC; D: TRBD2; V: TRBV5-6; J: TRBJ2-5; size: NA
CDR3: CASSYSDTLNTEAFF; DNA: TGTGCCAGCAGTTACTCAGACACACTGAACACTGAAGCTTTCTTT; D: NA; V: TRBV6-5; J: TRBJ1-1; size: few
CDR3: CSARVFEGYTF; DNA: TGCAGTGCTAGAGTATTTGAGGGTTACACCTTC; D: NA; V: TRBV20-1; J: TRBJ1-2; size: NA
CDR3: CASSPIQRTVNTEAFF; DNA: TGTGCCAGTAGTCCTATCCAAAGGACAGTGAACACTGAAGCTTTCTTT; D: NA; V: TRBV19; J: TRBJ1-1; size: NA
CDR3: CSVPVGAEQYF; DNA: TGCAGCGTGCCCGTGGGGGCCGAGCAGTACTTC; D: NA; V: TRBV29-1; J: TRBJ2-7; size: few
CDR3: CASRLDQGLVYGYTF; DNA: TGTGCAAGTCGCTTAGATCAGGGCCTGGTCTATGGCTACACCTTC; D: NA; V: TRBV12-2; J: TRBJ1-2; size: NA
CDR3: CASSPGTGVSGYTF; DNA: TGTGCCAGCAGCCCTGGGACAGGGGTTTCTGGCTACACCTTC; D: TRBD1; V: TRBV6-5; J: TRBJ1-2; size: NA
CDR3: CASSPLRDTGELFF; DNA: TGTGCCAGCTCACCTCTACGGGACACCGGGGAGCTGTTTTTT; D: NA; V: TRBV18; J: TRBJ2-2; size: NA
CDR3: CAISDDRGLSYEQYF; DNA: TGTGCCATCAGTGACGACAGGGGTCTGTCCTACGAGCAGTACTTC; D: TRBD1; V: TRBV10-3; J: TRBJ2-7; size: NA